The clone carrying this TCR beta chain was counted a single time. Its antigen is currently unknown. Donors were drawn from the approximately 120-subject validation cohort, separate from the roughly 700-subject first cohort. The sample belongs to a study of cytomegalovirus exposure and HLA in healthy donors. General study results and limits: Reported results showed that the classifier diagnosed cytomegalovirus status with high specificity and sensitivity. Researchers catalogued approximately 170 TCR beta chains as cytomegalovirus-associated.

This table comes from immunoSEQ multiplex PCR, and its TCRdb copy is limited to in-frame clones, with some not included. This table has about 60,000 clones, approximately 96% appearing once. The V gene's germline CDR1 is MDHEN and CDR2 SYDVKM. The CDR3 has 14 residues. V dropped 3 bases and J dropped 0; count of bases not matched to a gene: 1. The sequence derives from a man younger than 30 in good health and CMV-seronegative. The gene calls are TRBV28 and TRBJ1-2; 7 bases map to TRBD1. Sequenced input: PBMCs. DNA for the CDR3: TGTGCCAGCAGTTTCGGGACAGCTAACTATGGCTACACCTTC. Translated, it gives CASSFGTANYGYTF.